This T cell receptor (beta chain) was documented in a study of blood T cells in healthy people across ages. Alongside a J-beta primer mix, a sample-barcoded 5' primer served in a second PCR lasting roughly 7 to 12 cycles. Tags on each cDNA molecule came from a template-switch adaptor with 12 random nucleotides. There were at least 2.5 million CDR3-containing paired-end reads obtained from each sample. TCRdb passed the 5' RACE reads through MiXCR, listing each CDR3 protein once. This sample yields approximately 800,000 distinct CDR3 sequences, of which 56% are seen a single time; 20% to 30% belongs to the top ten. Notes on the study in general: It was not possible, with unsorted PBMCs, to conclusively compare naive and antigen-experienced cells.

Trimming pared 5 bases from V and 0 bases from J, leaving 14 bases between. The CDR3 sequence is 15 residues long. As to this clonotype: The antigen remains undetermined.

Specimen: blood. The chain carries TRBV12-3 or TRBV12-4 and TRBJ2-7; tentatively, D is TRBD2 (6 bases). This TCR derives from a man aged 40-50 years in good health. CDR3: CASSPHLALSYEQYF. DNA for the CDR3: TGTGCCAGCAGTCCTCACCTAGCGCTCTCCTACGAGCAGTACTTC.